Listed below are T cell receptor beta chains from one sample, sequenced in a study of T cell responses to AZD1222 COVID-19 vaccine. Sequencing used immunoSEQ multiplex PCR; TCRdb keeps in-frame clones, though not all of them. Here the sample spans roughly 100,000 clones, 91% being singletons. Source: peripheral blood, taken on day 0 of AZD1222 vaccination. Receptors were obtained from an adult in good health. The CDR3 runs from the conserved cysteine through the conserved F or W. D genes are given only for firm matches. Size tells how often a clone was seen (once, few, many) or the class of an expanded clone, and some rows leave it out.

J gene: TRBJ1-6; clone size: .; D gene: .; V gene: TRBV28; CDR3 DNA: TGTGCCAGCAGGTCGCTGACCCATTCACCCCTCCACTTT; CDR3 protein: CASRSLTHSPLHF
J gene: TRBJ2-7; clone size: .; D gene: .; V gene: TRBV30; CDR3 DNA: TGTGCCTGGAGTAGAAATCCCTACGAGCAGTACTTC; CDR3 protein: CAWSRNPYEQYF
J gene: TRBJ1-2; clone size: .; D gene: .; V gene: TRBV7-8; CDR3 DNA: TGTGCCAGCAGCTTCCTTGACTCGAGGGGCTACACCTTC; CDR3 protein: CASSFLDSRGYTF
J gene: TRBJ2-7; clone size: .; D gene: .; V gene: TRBV30; CDR3 DNA: TGTGCCTGGAGCCCGCTTGACACCCACTACGAGCAGTACTTC; CDR3 protein: CAWSPLDTHYEQYF
J gene: TRBJ1-4; clone size: .; D gene: .; V gene: TRBV18; CDR3 DNA: TGTGCCAGCTCACCGATAACCCCGACAAAGGATAATGAAAAACTGTTTTTT; CDR3 protein: CASSPITPTKDNEKLFF
J gene: TRBJ2-2; clone size: .; D gene: TRBD1; V gene: TRBV27; CDR3 DNA: TGTGCCAGCAGTCGTCTGGACAGGGGAAACGCCGGGGAGCTGTTTTTT; CDR3 protein: CASSRLDRGNAGELFF
J gene: TRBJ2-1; clone size: .; D gene: TRBD1; V gene: TRBV14; CDR3 DNA: TGTGCCAGCAGCCACGTCAGGGGGTTGGGGCAGTTCTTC; CDR3 protein: CASSHVRGLGQFF
J gene: TRBJ2-1; clone size: .; D gene: .; V gene: TRBV2; CDR3 DNA: TGTGCCAGCCGCCGCTACCTAAATGAGCAGTTCTTC; CDR3 protein: CASRRYLNEQFF
J gene: TRBJ2-2; clone size: .; D gene: .; V gene: TRBV18; CDR3 DNA: TGTGCCAGCTCACCGGCCCTGGTTTCACTCATGAACACCGGGGAGCTGTTTTTT; CDR3 protein: CASSPALVSLMNTGELFF
J gene: TRBJ1-1; clone size: .; D gene: TRBD1; V gene: TRBV19; CDR3 DNA: TGTGCCAGTAGTCCCTTACAGGGGGCGGGGAACACTGAAGCTTTCTTT; CDR3 protein: CASSPLQGAGNTEAFF
J gene: TRBJ1-2; clone size: .; D gene: .; V gene: TRBV2; CDR3 DNA: TGTGCCAGCAGTGAAGCGCTGCCGAGTGGCTACACCTTC; CDR3 protein: CASSEALPSGYTF
J gene: TRBJ1-2; clone size: .; D gene: .; V gene: TRBV28; CDR3 DNA: TGTGCCAGCAGACCCGACGGGAACTATGGCTACACCTTC; CDR3 protein: CASRPDGNYGYTF
J gene: TRBJ2-7; clone size: .; D gene: TRBD2; V gene: TRBV5-1; CDR3 DNA: TGCGCCAGCAGCTTGTCTACTAGCGGGAACGAGCAGTACTTC; CDR3 protein: CASSLSTSGNEQYF
J gene: TRBJ1-2; clone size: .; D gene: .; V gene: TRBV28; CDR3 DNA: TGTGCCAGCGCCATTAAAAGTCACTATGGCTACACCTTC; CDR3 protein: CASAIKSHYGYTF
J gene: TRBJ1-4; clone size: .; D gene: .; V gene: TRBV5-4; CDR3 DNA: TGTGCCAGCAGCTTGGCCGAACGGGGAGGTGGTTCTAATGAAAAACTGTTTTTT; CDR3 protein: CASSLAERGGGSNEKLFF
J gene: TRBJ2-7; clone size: .; D gene: .; V gene: TRBV7-9; CDR3 DNA: TGTGCCAGCAGCTCCCGACAGGACCCATCCTACGAGCAGTACTTC; CDR3 protein: CASSSRQDPSYEQYF
J gene: TRBJ1-2; clone size: .; D gene: TRBD1; V gene: TRBV7-6; CDR3 DNA: TGTGCCAGCAGCTTAGAAGGACAGGGGAAAATCTATGGCTACACCTTC; CDR3 protein: CASSLEGQGKIYGYTF
J gene: TRBJ2-5; clone size: few; D gene: .; V gene: TRBV6-5; CDR3 DNA: TGTGCCAGCAGCCGGGCACGAGAGACCCAGTACTTC; CDR3 protein: CASSRARETQYF
J gene: TRBJ2-3; clone size: .; D gene: TRBD1; V gene: TRBV5-1; CDR3 DNA: TGCGCCAGCAGCTCGCCGGGACAGCGCACAGATACGCAGTATTTT; CDR3 protein: CASSSPGQRTDTQYF
J gene: TRBJ2-2; clone size: .; D gene: .; V gene: TRBV5-1; CDR3 DNA: TGCGCCAGCAGCTTGGCGGGGACGAACACCGGGGAGCTGTTTTTT; CDR3 protein: CASSLAGTNTGELFF
J gene: TRBJ2-5; clone size: .; D gene: TRBD1; V gene: TRBV4-1; CDR3 DNA: TGCGCCAGCAGCCAAGCGGGACAGGGGGAGACCCAGTACTTC; CDR3 protein: CASSQAGQGETQYF
J gene: TRBJ2-7; clone size: .; D gene: TRBD1; V gene: TRBV5-3; CDR3 DNA: TGTGCCAGAAGCTCCGGCACCCGGGACAGGTCCTACGAGCAGTACTTC; CDR3 protein: CARSSGTRDRSYEQYF
J gene: TRBJ1-5; clone size: .; D gene: .; V gene: TRBV7-2; CDR3 DNA: TGTGCCAGCAGCTTAGCAGGGGGGGCGGGCAGTCAGCCCCAGCATTTT; CDR3 protein: CASSLAGGAGSQPQHF
J gene: TRBJ1-6; clone size: .; D gene: .; V gene: TRBV20-1; CDR3 DNA: TGCAGTGCTAGAGCTAATTCACCCCTCCACTTT; CDR3 protein: CSARANSPLHF
J gene: TRBJ2-7; clone size: few; D gene: .; V gene: TRBV3-1/TRBV3-2; CDR3 DNA: TGTGCCAGCAGCCGGGGGCGTTCCTACGAGCAGTACTTC; CDR3 protein: CASSRGRSYEQYF
J gene: TRBJ2-7; clone size: .; D gene: .; V gene: TRBV7-9; CDR3 DNA: TGTGCCAGCCTCCCGGGGGGCGGGAGAACTAAGCAGTACTTC; CDR3 protein: CASLPGGGRTKQYF
J gene: TRBJ2-7; clone size: few; D gene: .; V gene: TRBV18; CDR3 DNA: TGTGCCAGCTCACCCACGCGGGGGGACAGCTACGAGCAGTACTTC; CDR3 protein: CASSPTRGDSYEQYF
J gene: TRBJ2-5; clone size: .; D gene: .; V gene: TRBV27; CDR3 DNA: TGTGCCAGCAGTTTTATACGGACTGAAACAGAAGAGACCCAGTACTTC; CDR3 protein: CASSFIRTETEETQYF
J gene: TRBJ2-2; clone size: .; D gene: TRBD2; V gene: TRBV15; CDR3 DNA: TGTGCCACCAGCAGAGATCATACTAGCGGGAGTCTTACGGGGGAGCTGTTTTTT; CDR3 protein: CATSRDHTSGSLTGELFF
J gene: TRBJ2-1; clone size: .; D gene: .; V gene: TRBV29-1; CDR3 DNA: TGCAGCGTTGAAGAGCCGGGGATAGCTGAGCAGTTCTTC; CDR3 protein: CSVEEPGIAEQFF
J gene: TRBJ2-7; clone size: .; D gene: TRBD2; V gene: TRBV24-1; CDR3 DNA: TGTGCCACCGCCGGGACTAGCGGGAGCAGCTCCTACGAGCAGTACTTC; CDR3 protein: CATAGTSGSSSYEQYF
J gene: TRBJ2-5; clone size: .; D gene: .; V gene: TRBV11-1; CDR3 DNA: TGTGCCAGCAGCCCCCGTGAAGCGGTCCAAGAGACCCAGTACTTC; CDR3 protein: CASSPREAVQETQYF
J gene: TRBJ1-1; clone size: once; D gene: .; V gene: TRBV24-1; CDR3 DNA: TGTGCCACCAGAGGGGAGGGGGGATACACTGAAGCTTTCTTT; CDR3 protein: CATRGEGGYTEAFF
J gene: TRBJ2-1; clone size: .; D gene: TRBD2; V gene: TRBV7-9; CDR3 DNA: TGTGCCAGCAGCTCAGCGGGGAACATCGGCAATGAGCAGTTCTTC; CDR3 protein: CASSSAGNIGNEQFF
J gene: TRBJ2-1; clone size: once; D gene: .; V gene: TRBV27; CDR3 DNA: TGTGCCAGCAGTCCCGGGACTTATACCTACAATGAGCAGTTCTTC; CDR3 protein: CASSPGTYTYNEQFF
J gene: TRBJ1-4; clone size: .; D gene: .; V gene: TRBV18; CDR3 DNA: TGTGCCAGCTCCCCGGCCAGGGGAGTTGCAACTAATGAAAAACTGTTTTTT; CDR3 protein: CASSPARGVATNEKLFF
J gene: TRBJ2-7; clone size: .; D gene: TRBD2; V gene: TRBV10-3; CDR3 DNA: TGTGCCGTCCGGGCGGGAGCGGTCTCCTACGAGCAGTACTTC; CDR3 protein: CAVRAGAVSYEQYF
J gene: TRBJ1-4; clone size: .; D gene: .; V gene: TRBV28; CDR3 DNA: TGTGCCTCGGGCCGGGGGGTAGAGGAAAAACTGTTTTTT; CDR3 protein: CASGRGVEEKLFF
J gene: TRBJ1-5; clone size: once; D gene: .; V gene: TRBV30; CDR3 DNA: TGTGCCTGGACCCCCCGAGGAGGGCTGGACCAGCCCCAGCATTTT; CDR3 protein: CAWTPRGGLDQPQHF
J gene: TRBJ2-3; clone size: .; D gene: .; V gene: TRBV5-1; CDR3 DNA: TGCGCCAGCAGTTGGATGGGTACAGGGCACGCTAGCACAGATACGCAGTATTTT; CDR3 protein: CASSWMGTGHASTDTQYF
J gene: TRBJ2-6; clone size: .; D gene: TRBD1; V gene: TRBV10-2; CDR3 DNA: TGCGCCAGCAGCCAGGACAGGTCCGGGGCCAACGTCCTGACTTTC; CDR3 protein: CASSQDRSGANVLTF
J gene: TRBJ2-7; clone size: once; D gene: .; V gene: TRBV6-2/TRBV6-3; CDR3 DNA: TGTGCCAGCAGTTGGGCTGGGTTCTACGAGCAGTACTTC; CDR3 protein: CASSWAGFYEQYF
J gene: TRBJ2-5; clone size: .; D gene: TRBD1; V gene: TRBV7-2; CDR3 DNA: TGTGCCAGCAGCCTCATCGACAGGGGGCAGCAAGAGACCCAGTACTTC; CDR3 protein: CASSLIDRGQQETQYF
J gene: TRBJ2-7; clone size: .; D gene: TRBD2; V gene: TRBV28; CDR3 DNA: TGTGCCAGCAGTCCCCGACCTCCTAGCGGGCTGTACGAGCAGTACTTC; CDR3 protein: CASSPRPPSGLYEQYF
J gene: TRBJ2-3; clone size: .; D gene: .; V gene: TRBV7-2; CDR3 DNA: TGTGCCAGCAGCTTAACTAGGGATACGCAGTATTTT; CDR3 protein: CASSLTRDTQYF